This T cell receptor (beta chain) originates from a study of regulatory T cells in long-lasting Graves disease. Germline V gives CDR1 SNHLY, CDR2 FYNNEI. The germline V and J ends were trimmed by 4 bases and 0 bases, with 7 bases remaining between them. CDR3 length: 14 amino acids. Researchers made TCR beta libraries by using iRepertoire HTBI primers and running Arm-PCR on CDR3 regions. One entry per CDR3 protein, called by TCRdb with MiXCR from the multiplex PCR reads. The sample lists around 460,000 distinct CDR3 sequences; roughly 21% were seen once. Time point in this sample: persistent/refractory GD, antithyroid drugs over 5 years with positive TRAb. Extracted PBMC RNA gave rise to the TCR library.

The chain is built from TRBV2 and TRBJ2-1; TRBD2 is a possible D gene (5 bases). Sequenced here: peripheral blood mononuclear cells (PBMCs), sampled when the disease was refractory, from a patient treated with antithyroid drugs. The receptor was isolated from a female donor with Graves disease. The DNA for the CDR3 is TGTGCCAGCAGTGCGGGAAGCTCCTACAATGAGCAGTTCTTC. This codes for CASSAGSSYNEQFF. Together with reference TRBV2 and TRBJ2-1, the CDR3 gives the full variable domain: EPEVTQTPSHQVTQMGQEVILRCVPISNHLYFYWYRQILGQKVEFLVSFYNNEISEKSEIFDDQFSVERPDGSNFTLKIRSTKLEDSAMYFCASSAGSSYNEQFFGPGTRLTVL.